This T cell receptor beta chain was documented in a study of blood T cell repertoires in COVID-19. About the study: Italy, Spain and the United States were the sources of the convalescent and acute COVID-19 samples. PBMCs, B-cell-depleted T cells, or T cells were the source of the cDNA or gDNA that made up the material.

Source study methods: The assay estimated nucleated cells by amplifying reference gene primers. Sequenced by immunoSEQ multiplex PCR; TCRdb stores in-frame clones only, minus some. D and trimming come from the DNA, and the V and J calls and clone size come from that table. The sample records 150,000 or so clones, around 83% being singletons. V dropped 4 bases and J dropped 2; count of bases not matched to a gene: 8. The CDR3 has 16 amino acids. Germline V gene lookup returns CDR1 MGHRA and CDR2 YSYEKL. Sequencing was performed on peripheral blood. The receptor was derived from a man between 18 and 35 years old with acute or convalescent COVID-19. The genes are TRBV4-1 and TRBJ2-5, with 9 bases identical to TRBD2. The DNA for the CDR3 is TGCGCCAGCAGCCCGCTAGCGGGGCAAATACAAGAGACCCAGTACTTC. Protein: CASSPLAGQIQETQYF.